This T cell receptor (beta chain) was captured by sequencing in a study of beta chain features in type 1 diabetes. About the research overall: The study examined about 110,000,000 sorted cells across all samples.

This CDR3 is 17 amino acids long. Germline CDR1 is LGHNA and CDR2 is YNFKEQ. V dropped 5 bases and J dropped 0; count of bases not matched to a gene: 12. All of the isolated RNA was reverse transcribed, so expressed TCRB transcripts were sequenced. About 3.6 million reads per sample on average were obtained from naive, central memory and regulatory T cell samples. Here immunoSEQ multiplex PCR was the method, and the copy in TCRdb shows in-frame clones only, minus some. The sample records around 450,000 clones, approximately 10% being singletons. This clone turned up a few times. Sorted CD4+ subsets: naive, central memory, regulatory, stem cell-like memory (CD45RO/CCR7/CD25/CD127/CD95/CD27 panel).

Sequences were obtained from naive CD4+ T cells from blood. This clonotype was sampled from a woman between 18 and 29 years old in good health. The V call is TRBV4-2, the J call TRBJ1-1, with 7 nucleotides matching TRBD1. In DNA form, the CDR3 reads TGTGCCAGCAGCTCCCACAGGGGTGCCAACATGAACACTGAAGCTTTCTTT. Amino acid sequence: CASSSHRGANMNTEAFF.